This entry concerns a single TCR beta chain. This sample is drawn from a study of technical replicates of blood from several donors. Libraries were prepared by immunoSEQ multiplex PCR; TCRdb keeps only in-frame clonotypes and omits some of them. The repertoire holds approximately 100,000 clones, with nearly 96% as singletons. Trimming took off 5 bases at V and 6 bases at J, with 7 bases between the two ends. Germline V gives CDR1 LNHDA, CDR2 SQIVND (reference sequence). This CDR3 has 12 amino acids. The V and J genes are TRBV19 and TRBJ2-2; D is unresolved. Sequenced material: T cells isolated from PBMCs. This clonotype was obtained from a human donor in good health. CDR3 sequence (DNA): TGTGCCAGTAGTGACAATTCCGGGGAGCTGTTTTTT. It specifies CASSDNSGELFF.